The source of this TCR beta chain is a study of blood T cell repertoires in COVID-19. Overall study: Researchers got acute and convalescent COVID-19 samples from the United States, Italy and Spain. PBMCs, B-cell-depleted T cells, or T cells provided the cDNA or gDNA that made up the material.

Original processing notes: Estimated nucleated cell counts came from reference gene primer amplification. The table came from immunoSEQ multiplex PCR; TCRdb's copy has only in-frame clones and leaves some out. V and J calls and clone size are copied from that table; D and trimming were computed from the DNA. The data show 100,000 to 150,000 clones, over 75% seen once. Patients from Seattle were sampled longitudinally, starting during active infection. This clone came up a few times. J gave up 4 bases and V 3 bases, and 5 bases lay outside the gene matches. The CDR3 totals 14 residues. Germline lookup yields CDR1 SGHRS and CDR2 YFSETQ.

The sample was peripheral blood. The gene calls are TRBV5-1 and TRBJ1-1; 8 bases are shared with TRBD1. The clonotype originates from a man aged 25-45 years with COVID-19, enrolled during active disease. This CDR3 reads CASSSDRVSTEAFF. As DNA, the CDR3 is TGCGCCAGCAGCTCGGACAGGGTCAGCACTGAAGCTTTCTTT. The whole variable domain, filled in from reference TRBV5-1 and TRBJ1-1, reads KAGVTQTPRYLIKTRGQQVTLSCSPISGHRSVSWYQQTPGQGLQFLFEYFSETQRNKGNFPGRFSGRQFSNSRSEMNVSTLELGDSALYLCASSSDRVSTEAFFGQGTRLTVV.